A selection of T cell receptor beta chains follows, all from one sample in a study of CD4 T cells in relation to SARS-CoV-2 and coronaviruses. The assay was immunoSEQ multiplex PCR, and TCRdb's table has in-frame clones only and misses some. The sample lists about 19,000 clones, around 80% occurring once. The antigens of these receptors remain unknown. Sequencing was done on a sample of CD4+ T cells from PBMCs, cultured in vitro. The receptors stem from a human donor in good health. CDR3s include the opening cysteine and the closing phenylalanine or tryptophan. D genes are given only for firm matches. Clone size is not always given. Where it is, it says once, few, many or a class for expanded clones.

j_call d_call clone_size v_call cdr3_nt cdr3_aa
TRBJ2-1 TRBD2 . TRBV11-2 TGTGCCTCCTCCAGGACTAGCGGAGCCACCTACAATGAGCAGTTCTTC CASSRTSGATYNEQFF
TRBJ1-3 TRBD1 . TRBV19 TGTGCCAGTAGCAAGACAGGGACCTCTGGAAACACCATATATTTT CASSKTGTSGNTIYF
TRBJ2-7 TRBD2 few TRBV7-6 TGTGCCAGCAGCCGAGGGGCTAGCGGATCCCAAGGGCAGTACTTC CASSRGASGSQGQYF
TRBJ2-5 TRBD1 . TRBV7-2 TGTGCCAGCAGCCTAAACAGGGGAAGCCCAGGGACCCAGTACTTC CASSLNRGSPGTQYF
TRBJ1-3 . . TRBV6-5 TGTGCCAGCAGCGCTCGGATGATCTCTGGAAACACCATATATTTT CASSARMISGNTIYF
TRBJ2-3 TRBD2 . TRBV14 TGTGCCAGCAGCCAAGGCCTAGCGGCGAGGGTAGATACGCAGTATTTT CASSQGLAARVDTQYF
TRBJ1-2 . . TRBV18 TGTGCCAGCTCACCACCGGACGGGCCCTATGGCTACACCTTC CASSPPDGPYGYTF
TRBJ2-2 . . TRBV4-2 TGTGCCAGCAGCCAAGATCGAGGCGGGAAGGGCGGGGAGCTGTTTTTT CASSQDRGGKGGELFF
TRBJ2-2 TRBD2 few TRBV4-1 TGCGCCAGCAGCGGCGGGGGAGTCAACACCGGGGAGCTGTTTTTT CASSGGGVNTGELFF
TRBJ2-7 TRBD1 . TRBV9 TGTGCCAGCAGCGCGACAGGGACCTACGAGCAGTACTTC CASSATGTYEQYF
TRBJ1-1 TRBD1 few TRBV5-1 TGCGCCAGCAGCTCGGACAGGGGGCTGGGGACTGAAGCTTTCTTT CASSSDRGLGTEAFF
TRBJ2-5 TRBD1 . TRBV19 TGTGCCAGTAGTCGGGCGGACAGGAAAGAGACCCAGTACTTC CASSRADRKETQYF
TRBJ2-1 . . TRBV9 TGTGCCAGCAGCCCTACAACCTCCTACAATGAGCAGTTCTTC CASSPTTSYNEQFF
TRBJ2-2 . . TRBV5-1 TGCGCCAGCAGCTTGAACCCACGGGACACCGGGGAGCTGTTTTTT CASSLNPRDTGELFF
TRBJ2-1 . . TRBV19 TGTGCCAGTAGTCTGAACCTTCACAATGAGCAGTTCTTC CASSLNLHNEQFF
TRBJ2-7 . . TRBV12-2 TGTGCAAGTCGCTTAGTATACAGAAGGGCCTACGAGCAGTACTTC CASRLVYRRAYEQYF
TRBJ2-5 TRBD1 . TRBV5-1 TGCGCCAGCTCACGAGGACAGGGGGGAGAGACCCAGTACTTC CASSRGQGGETQYF
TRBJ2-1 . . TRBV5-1 TGCGCCAGCAGCTTGGGAGCGGGCCCCTCCTACAATGAGCAGTTCTTC CASSLGAGPSYNEQFF
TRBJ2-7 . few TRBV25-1 TGTGCCAGCAGTGCTGAACCCGAGCTTAGCCTTGAGCAGTACTTC CASSAEPELSLEQYF
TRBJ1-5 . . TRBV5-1 TGCGCCAGCAGCTTGGAGGCAGGGGATTATCAGCCCCAGCATTTT CASSLEAGDYQPQHF
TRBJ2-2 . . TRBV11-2 TGTGCCAGCAGCGCGAACCCGGGACAAACGAACACCGGGGAGCTGTTTTTT CASSANPGQTNTGELFF
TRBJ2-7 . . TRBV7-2 TGTGCCAGCAGCCCATACTCCACCTACGAGCAGTACTTC CASSPYSTYEQYF
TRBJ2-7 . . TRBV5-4 TGTGCCAGCAGCTTCAGGGGAGTTAGTTACGAGCAGTACTTC CASSFRGVSYEQYF
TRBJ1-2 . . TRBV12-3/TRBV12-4 TGTGCCAGCAGTTTAAGCAACTATGGCTACACCTTC CASSLSNYGYTF
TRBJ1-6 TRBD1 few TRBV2 TGTGCCAGCAGTGTACAGGGGGTGGATTCACCCCTCCACTTT CASSVQGVDSPLHF
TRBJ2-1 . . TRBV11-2 TGTGCCAGCAGGGACCTAGTGGGCCCTTACAATGAGCAGTTCTTC CASRDLVGPYNEQFF
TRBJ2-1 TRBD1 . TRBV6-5 TGTGCCAGTTGGACAGGGTACGGCTACAATGAGCAGTTCTTC CASWTGYGYNEQFF
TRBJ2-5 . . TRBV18 TGTGCCAGCTCAAAAGACGCCGGGGCGGAGACCCAGTACTTC CASSKDAGAETQYF
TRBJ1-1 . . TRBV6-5 TGTGCCAGCAGTTATTCGGGGAAGGGCAACACTGAAGCTTTCTTT CASSYSGKGNTEAFF
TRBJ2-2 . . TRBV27 TGTGCCAGCAGTCCCCGAGGCAGGGGTTTCACCGGGGAGCTGTTTTTT CASSPRGRGFTGELFF
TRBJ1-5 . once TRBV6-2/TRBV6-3 TGTGCCAGCAGTTTAGAGGGACCCCAGCATTTT CASSLEGPQHF
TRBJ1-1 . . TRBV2 TGTGCCAGCAGTGAAGATGGAAAATGGGGCAAGGCTTTCTTT CASSEDGKWGKAFF
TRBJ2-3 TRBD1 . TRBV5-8 TGTGCCAGCAGCTCCTCCGGGACAGGGGCAGATACGCAGTATTTT CASSSSGTGADTQYF
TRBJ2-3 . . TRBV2 TGTGCCAGCAGTGAACAGGGGACTACAGATACGCAGTATTTT CASSEQGTTDTQYF
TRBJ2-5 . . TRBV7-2 TGTGCCAGCAGCCGTACTAGAGAAGAGACCCAGTACTTC CASSRTREETQYF
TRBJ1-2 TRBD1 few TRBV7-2 TGTGCCAGCAGCTTAGAGCTGAGTACAGGGGTCGCCGGAGGCTACACCTTC CASSLELSTGVAGGYTF
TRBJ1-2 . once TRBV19 TGTGCCAGTAGAACTTCAGGGTCGGACTATGGCTACACCTTC CASRTSGSDYGYTF
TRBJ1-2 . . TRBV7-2 TGTGCCAGCAGTTTCGCCGGGAGACCCTATGGCTACACCTTC CASSFAGRPYGYTF